This T cell receptor gamma chain was recorded in a study of gammadelta T cells in human blood. Study-wide findings and caveats: Microbial exposure reportedly appeared to drive polyclonal expansion of innate gamma-delta T cells right after birth.

With CATT, TCRdb re-called clones from the RT-PCR reads. The profile covers 700 to 1,000 gamma-chain clones, with approximately 10% appearing a single time and 8.5% to 10% taken by the ten largest. As concerns this clone: Its antigen is undetermined.

Germline V CDR1 and CDR2: VENAVY, YDSYNSRV. The CDR3 contains 13 residues. V dropped 3 bases and J dropped 4; count of bases not matched to a gene: 6. Sequenced sample: non-Vgamma9Vdelta2 gamma-delta T cells from infant blood. This chain links TRGV8 with TRGJ1 or TRGJ2. This TCR was sampled from a human donor. The CDR3 DNA reads as TGTGCCACCTGGGATCGGCCCTATTATAAGAAACTCTTT. It yields the protein CATWDRPYYKKLF.